Given below is one TCR beta chain in context. Its antigen is undetermined. These data originate in a study of cytomegalovirus exposure and HLA in healthy donors. Study-wide points: Follow-up analysis later connected one missense variant in DCLRE1C with trimming of TCR beta V- and J-genes.

PCR amplification relied on 60 Vbeta primers (plus 13 Jbeta primers). Produced via immunoSEQ multiplex PCR; TCRdb's table is partial and in-frame only. Its table records 100,000 to 150,000 clones. It was healthy bone marrow donors who served as donors. CDR1 and CDR2 from the germline V gene are SEHNR and FQNEAQ (reference sequence). With V trimmed by 5 bases and J by 4 bases, 7 bases remained unmatched. The CDR3 extends over 16 amino acids. The rearrangement uses TRBV7-9 and TRBJ2-1, with 11 bases aligning to TRBD1. The sequenced sample was PBMCs. The TCR sequence derives from a man aged 18 to 29 in good health and CMV-seronegative. DNA of the CDR3: TGTGCCAGCAGCCCCCGTGGACAGGGGGCTTACAATGAGCAGTTCTTC. Its translation: CASSPRGQGAYNEQFF.